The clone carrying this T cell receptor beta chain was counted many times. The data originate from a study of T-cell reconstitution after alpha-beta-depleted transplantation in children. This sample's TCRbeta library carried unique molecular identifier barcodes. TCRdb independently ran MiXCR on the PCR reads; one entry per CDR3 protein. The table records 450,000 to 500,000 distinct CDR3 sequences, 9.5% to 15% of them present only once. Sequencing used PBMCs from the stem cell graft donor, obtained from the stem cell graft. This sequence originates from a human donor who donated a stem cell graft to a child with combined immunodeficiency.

Here the CDR3 reads CASSYSSGRGTEAFF. DNA for the CDR3: TGTGCCAGCAGTTACTCGTCGGGACGGGGCACTGAAGCTTTCTTT. The chain combines TRBV6-5 with TRBJ1-1; a weak D match, TRBD1 (5 bases). Germline V gives CDR1 MNHEY, CDR2 SVGAGI. This CDR3 contains 15 residues. Trimming cost V 0 bases and J 4 bases, with 12 bases left between them.